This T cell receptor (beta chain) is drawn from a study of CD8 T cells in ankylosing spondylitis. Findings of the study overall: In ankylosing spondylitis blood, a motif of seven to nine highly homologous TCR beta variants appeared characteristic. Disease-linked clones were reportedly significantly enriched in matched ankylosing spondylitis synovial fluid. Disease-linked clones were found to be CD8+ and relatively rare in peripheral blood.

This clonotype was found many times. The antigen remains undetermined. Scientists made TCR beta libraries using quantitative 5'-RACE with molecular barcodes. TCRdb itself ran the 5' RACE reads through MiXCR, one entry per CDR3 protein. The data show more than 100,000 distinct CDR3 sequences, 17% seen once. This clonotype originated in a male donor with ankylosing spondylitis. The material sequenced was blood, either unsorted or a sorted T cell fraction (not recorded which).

CDR3 bases: TGCAGCGTTGCGTCTCTCGGGAATGAGCAGTTCTTC. It translates to CSVASLGNEQFF. The chain combines TRBV29-1 with TRBJ2-1; D is unclear. CDR1 and CDR2 from the germline V gene are SQVTM and ANQGSEA. The CDR3 totals 12 residues. V was pared by 4 bases and J by 7 bases, with 11 bases between.